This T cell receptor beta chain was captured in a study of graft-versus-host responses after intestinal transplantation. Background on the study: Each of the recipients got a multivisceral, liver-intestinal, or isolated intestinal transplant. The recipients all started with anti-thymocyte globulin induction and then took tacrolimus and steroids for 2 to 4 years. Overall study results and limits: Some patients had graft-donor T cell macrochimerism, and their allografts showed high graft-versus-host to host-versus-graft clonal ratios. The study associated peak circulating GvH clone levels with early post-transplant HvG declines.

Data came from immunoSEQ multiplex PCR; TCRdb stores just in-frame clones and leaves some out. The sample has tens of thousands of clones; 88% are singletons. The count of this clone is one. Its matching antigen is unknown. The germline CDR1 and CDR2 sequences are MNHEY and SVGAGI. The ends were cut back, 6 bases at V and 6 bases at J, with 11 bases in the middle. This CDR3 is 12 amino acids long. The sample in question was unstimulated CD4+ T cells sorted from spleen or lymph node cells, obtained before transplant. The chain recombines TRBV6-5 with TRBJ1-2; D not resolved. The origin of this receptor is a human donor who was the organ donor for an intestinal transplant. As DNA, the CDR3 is TGTGCCAGCAGACCCTCACAGCATGGCTACACCTTC. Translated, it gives CASRPSQHGYTF.